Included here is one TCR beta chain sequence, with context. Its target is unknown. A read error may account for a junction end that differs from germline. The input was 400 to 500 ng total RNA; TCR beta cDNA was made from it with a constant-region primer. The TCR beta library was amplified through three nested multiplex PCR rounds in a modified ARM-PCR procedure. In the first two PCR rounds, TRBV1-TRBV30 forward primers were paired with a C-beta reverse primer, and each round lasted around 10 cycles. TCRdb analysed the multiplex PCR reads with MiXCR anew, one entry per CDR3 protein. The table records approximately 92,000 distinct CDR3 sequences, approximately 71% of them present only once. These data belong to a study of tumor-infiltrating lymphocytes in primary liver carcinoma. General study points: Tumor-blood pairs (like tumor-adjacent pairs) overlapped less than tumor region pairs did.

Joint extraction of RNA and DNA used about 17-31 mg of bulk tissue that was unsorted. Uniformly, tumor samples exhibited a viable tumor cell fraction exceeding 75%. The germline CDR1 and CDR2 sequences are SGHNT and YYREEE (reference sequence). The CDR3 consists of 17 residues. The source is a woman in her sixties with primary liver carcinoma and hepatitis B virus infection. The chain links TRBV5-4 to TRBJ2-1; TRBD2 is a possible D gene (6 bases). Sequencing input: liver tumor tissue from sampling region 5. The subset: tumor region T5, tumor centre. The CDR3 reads CASNLGPGSSSYDEQFF. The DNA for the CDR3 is TGTGCCAGCAACTTGGGCCCCGGGAGTTCCTCCTACGATGAGCAGTTCTTC.